This T cell receptor beta chain was recorded in a study of CD8 T cells in Susac syndrome. Study information: Sequencing included Susac syndrome patients, about 6 of them with active disease and roughly eight in remission. Patients with Susac syndrome had blood drawn and were at that point therapy-naive, on corticosteroids, or on intravenous immunoglobulin alone.

cDNA came from around 0.5 to 1 ug RNA primed by random hexamers. TCRdb passed the immunoSEQ multiplex PCR reads through MiXCR, listing each CDR3 protein once. The data hold 95,000 to 150,000 distinct CDR3 sequences, with around 96% observed a single time. The sequence was collected from a human donor with Susac syndrome. Material: CD8+ T cells from PBMCs.

The chain's CDR3 is CASSRTETNTGELFF. For the CDR3, the DNA is TGTGCCAGCAGTAGGACAGAAACGAACACCGGGGAGCTGTTTTTT. The V and J genes are TRBV6-2 or TRBV6-3 and TRBJ2-2; a weak D match, TRBD1 (6 bases). The CDR3 has 15 residues. The V end lost 5 bases, the J end lost 0 bases, and 10 bases lay between the germline ends. CDR1 is MNHEY, CDR2 SVGEGT, per germline.